This T cell receptor (beta chain) was captured by sequencing in a study of blood T cell repertoires in COVID-19. At the level of the study: Spain, Italy and the United States supplied samples that represented acute and convalescent COVID-19.

V lost 6 bases to trimming and J lost 0 bases; unmatched junction nucleotides: 9. The CDR3 is made up of 16 amino acids. The germline CDR1 and CDR2 sequences are SEHNR and FQNEAQ (reference sequence). In the study's own analysis: Researchers report that nucleated cell counts were estimated from reference gene primer amplification. Using immunoSEQ multiplex PCR, the repertoire was profiled, and TCRdb retains in-frame clones only, with some absent. V and J calls and clone size come straight from that table; D and trimming were deduced from the DNA. There are 190,000 or so clones in the sample; roughly 81% occur only once, and about 12% lies in the top ten. Enrolled during active infection, Seattle patients were then followed longitudinally.

This TCR was recovered from a woman at least 80 years old with COVID-19, enrolled during active disease. Sequenced input: peripheral blood. The rearrangement links TRBV7-9 to TRBJ1-1, with 8 bases matching TRBD1. The CDR3 loop is CASRPKRQGLNTEAFF. The CDR3 nucleotides read TGTGCCAGCAGACCCAAAAGACAGGGGTTGAACACTGAAGCTTTCTTT.